One and the same sample provided the 31 T cell receptor beta chains below, sequenced in a study of blood T cell repertoires in COVID-19. Clones were read by immunoSEQ multiplex PCR, and TCRdb kept only the in-frame ones, dropping some. Among a few hundred thousand clones, 91% were seen once, and the ten largest hold more than 1%. Sequencing used PBMCs or T cells enriched from blood (not recorded which). The receptor source for this set is a human donor in a cohort exposed to, infected with or recovered from COVID-19 (not recorded which). The donor label of this sample is uncertain.

This clone was recorded once. The V call is TRBV27, the J call TRBJ1-6; D is undetermined. Germline CDR1 and CDR2: MNHEY and SMNVEV (reference sequence). The CDR3 contains 15 residues. V was shortened by 3 bases and J by 2 bases, with 8 bases between the two germline ends. The CDR3 DNA reads as TGTGCCAGCAGTTTGGGGAGCCCCTATAATTCACCCCTCCACTTT. Residues: CASSLGSPYNSPLHF.

V usage is TRBV30 and J usage is TRBJ1-6; weak D call: TRBD1 (6 bases). The CDR3 contains 14 residues. Trimming cost V 8 bases and J 5 bases, with 16 bases left between them. Germline assignment: CDR1 GTSNPN and CDR2 SVGIG (reference sequence). This CDR3 is CAVGRRGNNSPLHF. The CDR3 DNA reads as TGTGCCGTTGGACGAAGGGGGAATAATTCACCCCTCCACTTT.

The chain is built from TRBV30 and TRBJ1-5; D ambiguous. Per the germline V gene, CDR1 is GTSNPN and CDR2 is SVGIG (reference sequence). The CDR3 runs to 14 residues. V shed 0 bases and J shed 5 bases, with 11 bases lying between them. The CDR3 loop is CAWSVPVGHQPQHF. DNA for the CDR3: TGTGCCTGGAGTGTACCCGTGGGCCATCAGCCCCAGCATTTT.

Concerning this clone itself: Other nucleotide sequences in the sample specify the same CDR3. V usage is TRBV7-8 and J usage is TRBJ1-1, with 8 bases that match TRBD1. CDR3 length equals 15 residues. With V trimmed by 5 bases and J by 3 bases, 8 bases remained unmatched. Germline CDR1 is SGHVS and CDR2 is FQNEAQ. CDR3 in amino acids: CASSPHRGGDTEAFF. The CDR3 DNA sequence: TGTGCCAGCAGCCCCCACAGGGGGGGGGACACTGAAGCTTTCTTT.

This chain uses TRBV5-1 with TRBJ1-5, with a weak D call TRBD1 (6 bases). CDR3 size: 13 residues. V lost 5 bases and J 4 bases, leaving 10 bases between the germline ends. Germline CDR1 is SGHRS and CDR2 is YFSETQ. The CDR3 loop reads CASRMDRNQPQHF. The CDR3 DNA follows: TGCGCCAGCAGGATGGACAGAAATCAGCCCCAGCATTTT.

The chain joins TRBV2 to TRBJ1-6; no firm D call. The germline V gene has CDR1 SNHLY and CDR2 FYNNEI. The CDR3 contains 14 residues. The V gene lost 6 bases and the J gene lost 2 bases, with 8 bases spanning the gap. The chain's CDR3 is CASRGNPYNSPLHF. In DNA, the CDR3 is TGTGCCAGCAGGGGCAACCCCTATAATTCACCCCTCCACTTT.

The chain has TRBV19 and TRBJ1-4, with TRBD1 as a possible D gene (6 bases). The CDR3 consists of 15 residues. Looked up from germline, CDR1 is LNHDA and CDR2 is SQIVND (reference sequence). The ends were cut back, 5 bases at V and 6 bases at J, with 16 bases in the middle. The CDR3 sequence is CASSVGGALDEKLFF. The CDR3 region has the DNA TGTGCCAGTAGTGTGGGGGGGGCTCTGGATGAAAAACTGTTTTTT.

The DNA for the CDR3 is TGTGCCAGCAGTTCGGACAGGGCGCCATACGAGCAGTACTTC. Translating gives CASSSDRAPYEQYF. The rearrangement uses TRBV2 and TRBJ2-7; TRBD1 matches at 8 bases. The CDR3 is made up of 14 amino acids. V lost 5 bases, J lost 4 bases, and 7 bases stayed unmatched. Germline CDR1 reads SNHLY; CDR2 reads FYNNEI.

The gene calls are TRBV19 and TRBJ2-1, with 9 bases matching TRBD2. This CDR3 comprises 14 residues. From germline, CDR1 is LNHDA and CDR2 SQIVND (reference sequence). The junction had 4 bases not matched to a gene; V was cut back by 4 bases and J by 6 bases. CDR3: CASSTLLAGNEQFF. CDR3 DNA sequence: TGTGCCAGTAGTACATTACTAGCGGGCAATGAGCAGTTCTTC.

The J gene is TRBJ1-4, the V gene TRBV7-8; tentative D call: TRBD1 (6 bases). CDR1 is SGHVS and CDR2 is FQNEAQ in the germline V gene. With 5 bases removed from V and 9 bases from J, the gap between germline ends came to 25 bases. There are 17 residues in the CDR3. In DNA, the CDR3 is TGTGCCAGCAGCCCCTCGGTCGGGGGGCTAAAACCTCAAAAACTGTTTTTT. This codes for CASSPSVGGLKPQKLFF.

The chain joins TRBV4-1 to TRBJ1-2; 9 bases are a match to TRBD1. Losses at the gene ends were 1 base for V and 2 bases for J; bases not matched to a gene: 8. Per germline, CDR1 MGHRA and CDR2 YSYEKL. CDR3 length: 17 amino acids. In DNA form, the CDR3 reads TGCGCCAGCAGCCAAGCCCTCAGGACAGGGGAAAACTATGGCTACACCTTC. Protein product: CASSQALRTGENYGYTF.

The V call is TRBV5-1, the J call TRBJ2-7; tentatively, D is TRBD1 (5 bases). CDR3 size: 13 residues. V was trimmed by 3 bases and J by 0 bases, leaving 7 bases between them. Germline V gene sequence: CDR1 SGHRS, CDR2 YFSETQ. The CDR3: CASSYDSSYEQYF. CDR3 nucleotides: TGCGCCAGCAGCTACGACAGCTCCTACGAGCAGTACTTC.

The chain is built from TRBV9 and TRBJ1-2; TRBD1 is a possible D gene (5 bases). Per the germline V gene, CDR1 is SGDLS and CDR2 is YYNGEE. The CDR3 has 13 residues. The germline V and J ends were trimmed by 4 bases and 5 bases, with 12 bases remaining between them. The CDR3 spells CASSPLGGYGYTF. The CDR3 nucleotides are TGTGCCAGCAGCCCTCTGGGGGGGTATGGCTACACCTTC.

To note about this clone: The identical CDR3 is also encoded by other nucleotide sequences in the sample. The chain couples TRBV29-1 to TRBJ2-3; D is perhaps TRBD2 (6 bases). Germline CDR1 is SQVTM and CDR2 is ANQGSEA. The CDR3 consists of 12 residues. Trimming removed 4 bases from V and 1 base from J, with 6 bases in between. CDR3 sequence (DNA): TGCAGCGTTGGGGGGGGCACAGATACGCAGTATTTT. It translates to CSVGGGTDTQYF.

This sequence joins TRBV30 and TRBJ1-6; 9 bases match TRBD1. This CDR3 is built from 14 residues. V lost 2 bases, J lost 9 bases, and 5 bases stayed unmatched. From germline, CDR1 is GTSNPN and CDR2 SVGIG (reference sequence). The CDR3 region has the DNA TGTGCCTGGAGTACGACAGGGGGAGGTTCACCCCTCCACTTT. Protein product: CAWSTTGGGSPLHF.

This clone was counted between two and nine times. The chain recombines TRBV7-9 with TRBJ1-1; TRBD1 might be the D (6 bases). The CDR3 contains 14 residues. Trimming removed 10 bases from V and 1 base from J, with 16 bases in between. Germline V gives CDR1 SEHNR, CDR2 FQNEAQ (reference sequence). CDR3 amino acids: CATMGALGNTEAFF. CDR3 bases: TGTGCCACGATGGGGGCCTTGGGGAACACTGAAGCTTTCTTT.

J is TRBJ1-3 and V is TRBV19; D remains ambiguous. CDR1 LNHDA and CDR2 SQIVND come from the germline V gene (reference sequence). The CDR3 runs 15 residues. The V end was cut by 2 bases, the J end by 4 bases, with 12 bases between. The CDR3 loop reads CASSISPPQGNTIYF. CDR3 in DNA: TGTGCCAGTAGTATATCCCCCCCACAGGGAAACACCATATATTTT.

This clone was counted a single time. The chain couples TRBV18 to TRBJ1-3; the D is unclear. V lost 6 bases to trimming and J lost 8 bases, with 11 bases between them. This CDR3 is 12 amino acids long. In germline, CDR1 is KGHSH, CDR2 LQKENI. The CDR3 reads CASSPDRDTIYF. The CDR3 DNA sequence: TGTGCCAGCTCCCCGGATCGGGACACCATATATTTT.

The V call is TRBV3-1 (or the pseudogene TRBV3-2), the J call TRBJ2-7; 7 bases map to TRBD1. V was clipped by 2 bases and J by 3 bases; unmatched bases: 10. This CDR3 comprises 16 residues. Germline CDR1 reads LGHDT; CDR2 reads YNNKEL (reference sequence). The CDR3 coding sequence is TGTGCCAGCAGCCAACTACCGACAGGGATCCGCTACGAGCAGTACTTC. Its protein product is CASSQLPTGIRYEQYF.

Comments on this clone: At the DNA level, this CDR3 is encoded by other sequences in the same sample as well. The chain recombines TRBV19 with TRBJ2-7; 10 bases fit TRBD2. The CDR3 is made up of 15 amino acids. J gave up 2 bases and V 1 base, and 2 bases lay outside the gene matches. The V gene's germline CDR1 is LNHDA and CDR2 SQIVND (reference sequence). The CDR3 DNA follows: TGTGCCAGTAGTATAGGTAGCGGGGGGACCTACGAGCAGTACTTC. As protein: CASSIGSGGTYEQYF.

The V call is TRBV2, the J call TRBJ1-1, with TRBD1 matching over 10 bases. Unmatched junction bases numbered 10, after V lost 5 bases and J lost 4 bases. Germline V CDR1 and CDR2: SNHLY, FYNNEI. The CDR3 is made up of 16 amino acids. This chain's CDR3 is CASSSGTGVWGTEAFF. The CDR3 region has the DNA TGTGCCAGCAGTTCCGGGACAGGGGTCTGGGGCACTGAAGCTTTCTTT.

This chain connects TRBV28 to TRBJ1-5; D remains ambiguous. The germline gives CDR1 MDHEN, CDR2 SYDVKM. The CDR3 sequence is 14 residues long. The V end lost 3 bases, the J end lost 0 bases, and 6 bases lay between the germline ends. The CDR3 spells CASSFFGSNQPQHF. DNA of the CDR3: TGTGCCAGCAGTTTTTTCGGTAGCAATCAGCCCCAGCATTTT.

The chain couples TRBV15 to TRBJ1-4; 9 bases line up with TRBD1. This CDR3 has 16 amino acids. The V gene's germline CDR1 is LNHNV and CDR2 YYDKDF (reference sequence). The junction had 10 bases not matched to a gene; V was cut back by 3 bases and J by 8 bases. CDR3 sequence reads: CATSRGGGTGTEKLFF. The CDR3 DNA is TGTGCCACCAGCAGGGGTGGAGGGACAGGGACCGAAAAACTGTTTTTT.

V is TRBV2 and J is TRBJ1-6, with D perhaps TRBD1 (5 bases). Trimming pared 8 bases from V and 7 bases from J, leaving 12 bases between. The CDR3 runs 13 residues. Germline V gene data show CDR1 as SNHLY and CDR2 as FYNNEI. CDR3 sequence (DNA): TGTGCCAGCGTGCGACAGAGGAATTCACCCCTCCACTTT. It codes for CASVRQRNSPLHF.

This clone was observed a single time. The chain joins TRBV12-5 to TRBJ2-7, with D possibly being TRBD2 (5 bases). V was trimmed by 0 bases and J by 0 bases, leaving 15 bases between them. In germline, CDR1 is LGHNT, CDR2 FRNRAP. The CDR3 spans 17 residues. The CDR3 sequence is CASGLVLSGMGSYEQYF. DNA of the CDR3: TGTGCTAGTGGTTTGGTCCTATCGGGGATGGGCTCCTACGAGCAGTACTTC.

J is TRBJ2-7 and V is TRBV27, with 7 nucleotides matching TRBD1. V lost 3 bases and J lost 4; bases outside the gene matches: 6. CDR3 length: 14 amino acids. The V gene's germline CDR1 is MNHEY and CDR2 SMNVEV (reference sequence). In nucleotides, the CDR3 is TGTGCCAGCAGTTTTTCCGGGACAGCATACGAGCAGTACTTC. The encoded protein is CASSFSGTAYEQYF.

This chain links TRBV2 with TRBJ1-5; 8 bases map to TRBD1. Germline-derived CDR1 and CDR2 are SNHLY and FYNNEI. The CDR3 extends over 16 amino acids. The J segment lost 2 bases and the V segment lost 6 bases, leaving 9 bases of the junction unmatched. The CDR3 DNA sequence: TGTGCCAGCAGCCCCCCCCCGGGACAGGGCAATCAGCCCCAGCATTTT. Protein sequence: CASSPPPGQGNQPQHF.

The chain has TRBV9 and TRBJ2-3; D may be TRBD1 (6 bases). Germline CDR1 SGDLS, CDR2 YYNGEE. Trimming pared 0 bases from V and 5 bases from J, leaving 13 bases between. This CDR3 has 15 amino acids. The CDR3 nucleotides are TGTGCCAGCAGCGTAGTCGGGGTACAGGGAGATACGCAGTATTTT. It is translated as CASSVVGVQGDTQYF. Full variable domain (rest looked up from reference TRBV9 and TRBJ2-3): DSGVTQTPKHLITATGQRVTLRCSPRSGDLSVYWYQQSLDQGLQFLIQYYNGEERAKGNILERFSAQQFPDLHSELNLSSLELGDSALYFCASSVVGVQGDTQYFGPGTRLTVL.

The chain links TRBV15 to TRBJ1-1; 8 nucleotides align to TRBD1. Germline V lookup: CDR1 LNHNV, CDR2 YYDKDF (reference sequence). V was pared by 0 bases and J by 9 bases, with 6 bases of the junction left unmatched. CDR3 length equals 14 residues. The CDR3 protein is CATSREGQGRKAFF. CDR3 in DNA: TGTGCCACCAGCAGAGAAGGACAGGGAAGGAAAGCTTTCTTT.

CDR3 sequence (DNA): TGTGCCAGCAGCCGTGGAGGGCGCGGTGGCTACACCTTC. This encodes CASSRGGRGGYTF. The chain combines TRBV5-6 with TRBJ1-2; unclear D gene. This CDR3 is built from 13 residues. V gave up 4 bases and J gave up 7 bases, with 14 bases separating them. The germline V gene has CDR1 SGHDT and CDR2 YYEEEE.

V and J are TRBV19 and TRBJ2-5; tentatively, D is TRBD1 (5 bases). Germline loops: CDR1 LNHDA, CDR2 SQIVND (reference sequence). This CDR3 spans 16 amino acids. Trimming stripped 1 base from V and 5 bases from J, with 17 bases between. The CDR3 is CASSIVWGRVSETQYF. CDR3 DNA sequence: TGTGCCAGTAGTATAGTTTGGGGCAGGGTGAGCGAGACCCAGTACTTC.